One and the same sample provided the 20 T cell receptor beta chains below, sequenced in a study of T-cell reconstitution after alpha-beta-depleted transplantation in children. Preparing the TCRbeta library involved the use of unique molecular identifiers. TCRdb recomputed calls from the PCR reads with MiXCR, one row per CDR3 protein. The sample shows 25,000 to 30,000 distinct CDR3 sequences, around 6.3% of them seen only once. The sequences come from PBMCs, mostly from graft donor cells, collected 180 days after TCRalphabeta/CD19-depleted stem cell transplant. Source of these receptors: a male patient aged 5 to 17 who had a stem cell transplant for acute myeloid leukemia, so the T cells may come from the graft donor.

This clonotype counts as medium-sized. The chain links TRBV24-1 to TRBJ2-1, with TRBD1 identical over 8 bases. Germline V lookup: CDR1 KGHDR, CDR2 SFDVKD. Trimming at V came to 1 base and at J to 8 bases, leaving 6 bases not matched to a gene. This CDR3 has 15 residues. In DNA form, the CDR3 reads TGTGCCACCAGTGATTTACAGGACAGGGCCCATGAGCAGTTCTTC. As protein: CATSDLQDRAHEQFF.

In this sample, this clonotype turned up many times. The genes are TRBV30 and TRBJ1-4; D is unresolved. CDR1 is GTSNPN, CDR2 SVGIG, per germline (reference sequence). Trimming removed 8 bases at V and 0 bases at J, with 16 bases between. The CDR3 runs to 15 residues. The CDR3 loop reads CARRRTDATNEKLFF. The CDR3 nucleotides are TGTGCCCGAAGGAGAACGGATGCAACTAATGAAAAACTGTTTTTT.

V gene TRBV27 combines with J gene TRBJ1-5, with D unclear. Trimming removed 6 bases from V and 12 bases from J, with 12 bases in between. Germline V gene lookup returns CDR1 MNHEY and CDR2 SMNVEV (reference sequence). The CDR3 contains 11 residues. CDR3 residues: CASSTSRVQHF. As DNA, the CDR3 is TGTGCCAGCAGCACGTCCCGCGTCCAGCATTTT.

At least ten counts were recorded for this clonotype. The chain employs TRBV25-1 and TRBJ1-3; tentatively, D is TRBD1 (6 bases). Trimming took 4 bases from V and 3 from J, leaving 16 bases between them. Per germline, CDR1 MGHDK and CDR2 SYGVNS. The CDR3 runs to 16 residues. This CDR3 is CASSGLGGHRGNTIYF. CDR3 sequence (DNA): TGTGCCAGCAGTGGGCTAGGGGGACACCGTGGAAACACCATATATTTT.

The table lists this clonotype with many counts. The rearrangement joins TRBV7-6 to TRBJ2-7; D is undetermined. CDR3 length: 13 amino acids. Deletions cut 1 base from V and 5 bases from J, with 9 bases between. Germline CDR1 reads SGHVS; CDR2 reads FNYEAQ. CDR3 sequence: CASSLVSFDEQYF. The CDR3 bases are TGTGCCAGCAGCTTAGTCAGCTTTGACGAGCAGTACTTC.

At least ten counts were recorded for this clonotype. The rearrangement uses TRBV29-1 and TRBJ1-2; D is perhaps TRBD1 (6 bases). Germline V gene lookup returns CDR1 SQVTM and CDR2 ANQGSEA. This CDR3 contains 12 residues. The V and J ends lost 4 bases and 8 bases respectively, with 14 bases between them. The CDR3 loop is CSVGQAIIGYTF. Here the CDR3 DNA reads TGCAGCGTTGGACAGGCCATTATAGGCTACACCTTC.

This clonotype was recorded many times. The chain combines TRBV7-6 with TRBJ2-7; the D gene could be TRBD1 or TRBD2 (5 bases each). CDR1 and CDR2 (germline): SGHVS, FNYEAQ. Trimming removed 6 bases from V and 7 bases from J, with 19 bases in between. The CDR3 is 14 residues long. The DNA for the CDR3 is TGTGCCAGCAGTAATGGGGGAGATGCAGGGGAGCAGTACTTC. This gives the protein CASSNGGDAGEQYF.

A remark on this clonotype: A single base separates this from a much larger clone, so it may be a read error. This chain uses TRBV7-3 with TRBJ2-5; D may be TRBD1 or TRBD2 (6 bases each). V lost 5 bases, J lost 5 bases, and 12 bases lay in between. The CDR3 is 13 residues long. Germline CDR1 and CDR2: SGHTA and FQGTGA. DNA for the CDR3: TGTGCCAGCAGCCCAGGGGCGGGGGAGACCCAGTACTTC. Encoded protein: CASSPGAGETQYF.

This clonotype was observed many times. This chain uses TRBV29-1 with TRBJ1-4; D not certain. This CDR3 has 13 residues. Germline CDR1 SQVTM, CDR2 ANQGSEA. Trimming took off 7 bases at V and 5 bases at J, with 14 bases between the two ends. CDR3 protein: CSAAGQWNEKLFF. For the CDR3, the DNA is TGCAGCGCCGCGGGCCAATGGAATGAAAAACTGTTTTTT. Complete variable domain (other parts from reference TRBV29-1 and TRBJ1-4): SAVISQKPSRDICQRGTSLTIQCQVDSQVTMMFWYRQQPGQSLTLIATANQGSEATYESGFVIDKFPISRPNLTFSTLTVSNMSPEDSSIYLCSAAGQWNEKLFFGSGTQLSVL.

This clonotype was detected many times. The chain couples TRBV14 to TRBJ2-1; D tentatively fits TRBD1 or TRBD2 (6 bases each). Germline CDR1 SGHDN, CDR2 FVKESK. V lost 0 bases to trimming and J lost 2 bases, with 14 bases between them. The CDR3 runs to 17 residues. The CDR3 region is CASSQDLGGNPYNEQFF. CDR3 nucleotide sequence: TGTGCCAGCAGCCAAGATTTGGGGGGCAATCCCTACAATGAGCAGTTCTTC. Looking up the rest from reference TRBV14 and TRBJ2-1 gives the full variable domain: EAGVTQFPSHSVIEKGQTVTLRCDPISGHDNLYWYRRVMGKEIKFLLHFVKESKQDESGMPNNRFLAERTGGTYSTLKVQPAELEDSGVYFCASSQDLGGNPYNEQFFGPGTRLTVL.

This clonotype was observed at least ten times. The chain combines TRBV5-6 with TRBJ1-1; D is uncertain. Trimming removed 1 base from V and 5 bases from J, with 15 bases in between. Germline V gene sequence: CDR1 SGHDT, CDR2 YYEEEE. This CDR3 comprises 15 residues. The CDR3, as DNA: TGTGCCAGCAGCTTGAAGTCACTAGGCGGGACTGAAGCTTTCTTT. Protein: CASSLKSLGGTEAFF.

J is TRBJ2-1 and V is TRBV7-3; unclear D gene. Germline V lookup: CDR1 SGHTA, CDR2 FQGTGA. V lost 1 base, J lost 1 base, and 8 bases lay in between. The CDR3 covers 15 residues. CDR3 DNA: TGTGCCAGCAGCTTAATGGTGGGGTCCTACAATGAGCAGTTCTTC. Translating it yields CASSLMVGSYNEQFF.

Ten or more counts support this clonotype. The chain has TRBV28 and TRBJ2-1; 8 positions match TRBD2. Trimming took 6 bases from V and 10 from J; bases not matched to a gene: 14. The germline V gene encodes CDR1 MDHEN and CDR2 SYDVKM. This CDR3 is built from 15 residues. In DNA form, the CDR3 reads TGTGCCAGCAGGCCCCCGGGACTAGTTTCCCCCGAGCAGTTCTTC. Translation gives CASRPPGLVSPEQFF. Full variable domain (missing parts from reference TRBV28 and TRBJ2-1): DVKVTQSSRYLVKRTGEKVFLECVQDMDHENMFWYRQDPGLGLRLIYFSYDVKMKEKGDIPEGYSVSREKKERFSLILESASTNQTSMYLCASRPPGLVSPEQFFGPGTRLTVL.

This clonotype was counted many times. In nucleotides, the CDR3 is TGTGCCAGCAGCCCTGGGGAAGGGACCGGGGAGCTGTTTTTT. Translating it yields CASSPGEGTGELFF. The rearrangement uses TRBV3-1 and TRBJ2-2, with no clear D. Trimming shortened V by 4 bases and J by 5 bases, and 11 bases separated the two germline ends. Per germline, CDR1 LGHDT and CDR2 YNNKEL (reference sequence). The CDR3 runs to 14 residues.

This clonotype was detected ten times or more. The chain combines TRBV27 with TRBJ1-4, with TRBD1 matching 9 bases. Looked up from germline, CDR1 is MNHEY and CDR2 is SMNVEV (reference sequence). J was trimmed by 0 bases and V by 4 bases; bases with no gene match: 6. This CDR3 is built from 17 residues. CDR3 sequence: CASSSSRDRATNEKLFF. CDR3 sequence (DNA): TGTGCCAGCAGTTCGTCCCGGGACAGGGCAACTAATGAAAAACTGTTTTTT.

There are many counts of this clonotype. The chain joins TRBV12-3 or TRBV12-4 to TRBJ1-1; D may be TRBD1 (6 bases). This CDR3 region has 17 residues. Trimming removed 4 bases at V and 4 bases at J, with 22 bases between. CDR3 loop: CASSYGQTVREGTEAFF. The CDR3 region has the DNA TGTGCCAGCAGTTACGGACAGACCGTGAGGGAGGGCACTGAAGCTTTCTTT.

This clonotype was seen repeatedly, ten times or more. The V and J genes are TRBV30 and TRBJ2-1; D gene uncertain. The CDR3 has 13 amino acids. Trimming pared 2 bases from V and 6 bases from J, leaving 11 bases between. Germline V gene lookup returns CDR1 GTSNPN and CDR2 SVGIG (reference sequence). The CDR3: CAWSWVVGNEQFF. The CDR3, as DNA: TGTGCCTGGAGTTGGGTTGTCGGCAATGAGCAGTTCTTC.

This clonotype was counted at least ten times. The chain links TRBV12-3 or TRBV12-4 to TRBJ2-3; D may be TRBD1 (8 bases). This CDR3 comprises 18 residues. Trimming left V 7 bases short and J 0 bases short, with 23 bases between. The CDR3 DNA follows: TGTGCCAGCACCCACAGGGGGGGGGGACTGAGTAGCACAGATACGCAGTATTTT. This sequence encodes CASTHRGGGLSSTDTQYF.

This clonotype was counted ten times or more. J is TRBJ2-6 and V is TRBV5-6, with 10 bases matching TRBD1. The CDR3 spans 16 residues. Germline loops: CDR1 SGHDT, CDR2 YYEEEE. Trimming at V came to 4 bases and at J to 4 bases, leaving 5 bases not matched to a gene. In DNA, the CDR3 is TGTGCCAGCAGCCTAGACAGGGGGCCCGGGGCCAACGTCCTGACTTTC. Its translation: CASSLDRGPGANVLTF.

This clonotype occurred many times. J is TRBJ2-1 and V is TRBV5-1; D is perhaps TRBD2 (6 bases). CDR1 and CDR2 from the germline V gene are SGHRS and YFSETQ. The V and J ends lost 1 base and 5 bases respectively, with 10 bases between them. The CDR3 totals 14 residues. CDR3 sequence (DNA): TGCGCCAGCAGCTTGTGGCGGGATCACAATGAGCAGTTCTTC. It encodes CASSLWRDHNEQFF.